The TCR beta chain under discussion was sequenced for a study of cytomegalovirus exposure and HLA in healthy donors. The study, taken as a whole, reports: Associated with HLA alleles at 0.05 false discovery rate in a later analysis were some 16,000 TCR beta sequences. Most TCR sequences proved rare, with some public TCRs found in many donors.

In the case of this clone: Antigen unknown.

V shed 0 bases, J shed 2 bases, and the junction held 2 bases outside the gene matches. CDR1 and CDR2 (germline): SGHTS, YDEGEE. CDR3 length: 17 residues. PCR primers comprised 60 Vbeta and 13 Jbeta primers. Using immunoSEQ multiplex PCR, the repertoire was profiled, and TCRdb retains in-frame clones only, with some absent. The sample gives 150,000 to 190,000 clones, around 82% of which show up once; about 6.4% is in the top ten. The V call is TRBV5-8, the J call TRBJ2-3; 14 bases match TRBD2. The receptor was derived from a woman between 45 and 60 years old in good health and CMV-seropositive. The sequencing input was PBMCs. The CDR3 DNA reads TGTGCCAGCAGCTTGGGACTAGCGGGGGGGAACACAGATACGCAGTATTTT. Amino acid sequence: CASSLGLAGGNTDTQYF. Together with reference TRBV5-8 and TRBJ2-3, the CDR3 gives the full variable domain: EAGVTQSPTHLIKTRGQQATLRCSPISGHTSVYWYQQALGLGLQFLLWYDEGEERNRGNFPPRFSGRQFPNYSSELNVNALELEDSALYLCASSLGLAGGNTDTQYFGPGTRLTVL.